The table lists the clone carrying this T cell receptor beta chain with a few counts. This record belongs to a study of cytomegalovirus exposure and HLA in healthy donors. 13 Jbeta primers and 60 Vbeta primers were used for the PCR. Data came from immunoSEQ multiplex PCR; TCRdb stores just in-frame clones and leaves some out. The table shows around 210,000 clones, with 80% to 90% occurring only once. The trim removed 5 bases at V and 3 bases at J, leaving 12 bases unmatched. This CDR3 contains 17 residues. Germline values: CDR1 SGHAT, CDR2 FQNNGV. Sequenced: PBMCs. V usage is TRBV11-2 and J usage is TRBJ2-2; 7 positions match TRBD1. This TCR derives from a girl aged 2 to 9 in good health and CMV-seronegative. This CDR3 reads CASSVQLDRAHTGELFF. The CDR3 region has the DNA TGTGCCAGCAGCGTTCAACTCGACAGGGCCCACACCGGGGAGCTGTTTTTT.